These 29 T cell receptor beta chains originate from one sample sequenced in a study of Graves' ophthalmopathy and Graves' hyperthyroidism. The authors amplified TCR beta CDR3 regions from RNA transcripts. The first round was an RT-PCR with HTBI primers, and the second round was a multiplex PCR. TCRdb re-analysed the multiplex PCR reads in MiXCR, keeping a single row per CDR3 protein. The sample has roughly 700,000 distinct CDR3 sequences; 40% are singletons. Input material: peripheral blood. The source of these receptors is an adult man with Graves' ophthalmopathy.

V usage is TRBV29-1 and J usage is TRBJ2-2, with a tentative D call TRBD2 (6 bases). The V gene's germline CDR1 is SQVTM and CDR2 ANQGSEA. Trimming stripped 3 bases from V and 4 bases from J, with 9 bases between. The length of the CDR3 is 13 residues. The CDR3 DNA reads TGCAGCGTTGAGGGGGGTCCCACCGGGGAGCTGTTTTTT. Protein: CSVEGGPTGELFF.

This clonotype appeared many times. This chain uses TRBV10-3 with TRBJ1-2; D gene unclear. V lost 10 bases to trimming and J lost 4 bases, with 13 bases between them. Germline V gene lookup returns CDR1 ENHRY and CDR2 SYGVKD. This CDR3 spans 12 amino acids. Written as DNA, the CDR3 is TGTGCCACCATCGGGCTATCCTATGGCTACACCTTC. Translation: CATIGLSYGYTF.

V usage is TRBV19 and J usage is TRBJ1-5; TRBD1 agrees at 11 bases. Germline loops: CDR1 LNHDA, CDR2 SQIVND (reference sequence). The CDR3 sequence is 20 residues long. With 5 bases clipped from V and 2 bases from J, the junction kept 17 bases outside the gene matches. CDR3 sequence (DNA): TGTGCCAGTAGTTCCAAGACCGGGACAGGGGGATCGTTTGGCAATCAGCCCCAGCATTTT. Translation gives CASSSKTGTGGSFGNQPQHF. Supplemented by reference TRBV19 and TRBJ1-5, the full variable domain reads DGGITQSPKYLFRKEGQNVTLSCEQNLNHDAMYWYRQDPGQGLRLIYYSQIVNDFQKGDIAEGYSVSREKKESFPLTVTSAQKNPTAFYLCASSSKTGTGGSFGNQPQHFGDGTRLSIL.

The chain recombines TRBV15 with TRBJ2-3; TRBD2 agrees at 8 bases. The germline CDR1 and CDR2 sequences are LNHNV and YYDKDF (reference sequence). The J segment lost 5 bases and the V segment lost 3 bases, leaving 13 bases of the junction unmatched. The CDR3 has 17 residues. Written as DNA, the CDR3 is TGTGCCACCAGCAGTAGGTCCCTCGGGACTAGAGGAGATACGCAGTATTTT. This codes for CATSSRSLGTRGDTQYF.

As for this clonotype: At one of its ends the junction is not consistent with the germline gene, which may arise from a read error. V gene TRBV11-1 combines with J gene TRBJ1-2; D might be TRBD1 (6 bases). The germline gives CDR1 SGHAT, CDR2 FQDESV (reference sequence). CDR3 length: 14 amino acids. The CDR3 region has the DNA TGTACCAGCAGCTTACAGGGTTATGACTATGGCTACACCTTC. Its translation is CTSSLQGYDYGYTF.

J is TRBJ1-4 and V is TRBV2, with unresolved D. The CDR3 has 10 amino acids. V lost 6 bases and J 7 bases, leaving 3 bases between the germline ends. Germline-derived CDR1 and CDR2 are SNHLY and FYNNEI. The CDR3 loop is CASSIEKLFF. CDR3 coding DNA: TGTGCCAGCAGCATTGAAAAACTGTTTTTT.

Note on this clonotype: A read error may produce the germline difference seen at one junction end. The chain has TRBV5-5 and TRBJ1-6; D unresolved. The CDR3 is made up of 14 amino acids. Germline values: CDR1 SGHKS, CDR2 YYEKEE (reference sequence). CDR3 bases: TGTGCCAGCAGCTTGGCACAGAATAATTCACCCTTCCACTTT. It is translated as CASSLAQNNSPFHF.

The CDR3 spells CASVGIMVGTEAFF. CDR3 nucleotide sequence: TGTGCCAGCGTTGGGATCATGGTTGGGACTGAAGCTTTCTTT. This chain uses TRBV2 with TRBJ1-1; D not certain. CDR1 is SNHLY and CDR2 is FYNNEI in the germline V gene. V gave up 8 bases and J gave up 5 bases, with 18 bases separating them. The CDR3 covers 14 residues.

In this sample, this clonotype turned up many times. This chain connects TRBV12-3 or TRBV12-4 to TRBJ1-5, with D perhaps matching TRBD1 (5 bases). V dropped 7 bases and J dropped 7 bases, with 17 bases sitting between them. The CDR3 is 14 amino acids. The CDR3: CASTLGGGRQPQHF. The CDR3 bases are TGTGCCAGCACCCTAGGTGGGGGAAGACAGCCCCAGCATTTT.

The chain is built from TRBV2 and TRBJ1-1; TRBD1 might be the D (5 bases). Germline V CDR1 and CDR2: SNHLY, FYNNEI. The length of the CDR3 is 12 residues. V was cut by 7 bases and J by 10 bases, with 16 bases left in between. In nucleotides, the CDR3 is TGTGCCAGCAATCTGGGGGGTGGAGGAGCTTTCTTT. Its translation is CASNLGGGGAFF.

Details on this clonotype: Since a much larger clone is just one base distant, this may be a read error. This is likely a read error, given that the CDR3 carries no conserved phenylalanine or tryptophan at its end. The rearrangement joins TRBV7-2 to TRBJ2-5; D unresolved. The V gene lost 3 bases and the J gene lost 1 base, with 15 bases spanning the gap. Germline loops: CDR1 SGHTA, CDR2 FQGNSA. The CDR3 sequence is 16 residues long. This CDR3 is CASSFLSRLGQETQYV. The CDR3 DNA reads as TGTGCCAGCAGCTTCCTCTCCAGGTTAGGCCAAGAGACCCAGTACGTC.

Notes on this clonotype: Its ends do not fully match the called genes, so a read error is possible. The chain combines TRBV7-2 with TRBJ2-5, with 10 positions matching TRBD1. Looked up from germline, CDR1 is SGHTA and CDR2 is FQGNSA. The CDR3 is 16 residues long. CDR3 sequence: CAISAGTGEEEETQYF. Written as DNA, the CDR3 is TGTGCCATCAGCGCCGGGACAGGGGAAGAGGAGGAGACCCAGTACTTC.

Only one count was recorded for this clonotype. Since a much larger clone is just one base distant, this may be a read error. The chain has TRBV20-1 and TRBJ2-5, with 10 bases lining up with TRBD1. This CDR3 is built from 15 residues. Per the germline V gene, CDR1 is DFQATT and CDR2 is SNEGSKA (reference sequence). For the CDR3, the DNA is TGCAGTGCTAGGGACGGGACAGGGGAGACGGAGACCCAGTGCTTC. Translating gives CSARDGTGETETQCF.

The V gene is TRBV27, the J gene TRBJ1-2; D not resolved. The germline V gene encodes CDR1 MNHEY and CDR2 SMNVEV (reference sequence). This CDR3 comprises 15 residues. The V end lost 6 bases, the J end lost 4 bases, and 18 bases lay between the germline ends. Written as DNA, the CDR3 is TGTGCCAGCAGCCCCTTGGTGGTTGGTGGCTATGGCTACACCTTC. Its translation is CASSPLVVGGYGYTF.

This clonotype came up many times. The junction shows a germline mismatch at one end, possibly a read error. The V call is TRBV7-9, the J call TRBJ2-2; D is ambiguous. Germline lookup yields CDR1 SEHNR and CDR2 FQNEAQ (reference sequence). The CDR3 has 14 amino acids. Here the CDR3 DNA reads TGTGCCAGCAGTTTAGCTCTCGGCACCGGGGAGCTGTTTTTT. This translates into CASSLALGTGELFF.

In its sample, this clonotype was seen many times. The gene calls are TRBV25-1 and TRBJ2-7; TRBD1 is a possible D gene (6 bases). The CDR3 length is 12 residues. V lost 3 bases, J lost 5 bases, and 8 bases lay in between. Germline V gene data show CDR1 as MGHDK and CDR2 as SYGVNS. Written as DNA, the CDR3 is TGTGCCAGCAGTGAGACAGGAAACGAGCAGTACTTC. This translates into CASSETGNEQYF.

About this clonotype itself: A single base separates this from a much larger clone, so it may be a read error. The chain carries TRBV2 and TRBJ1-2; D remains ambiguous. In germline, CDR1 is SNHLY, CDR2 FYNNEI. The V and J ends lost 2 bases and 1 base respectively, with 8 bases between them. The CDR3 length is 14 residues. The CDR3 bases are TGTGCCAGCAGTGAATGGTGGATTAACTATGGCTACACCTTC. Its protein is CASSEWWINYGYTF.

Notes on this clonotype: The junction departs from germline at one end; a sequencing error may be responsible. The rearrangement links TRBV10-3 to TRBJ1-1, with 10 bases aligning to TRBD1. The CDR3 has 18 amino acids. Per the germline V gene, CDR1 is ENHRY and CDR2 is SYGVKD. CDR3 in DNA: TGTGCCAGCAGTGAGACTAGCTATCATCGGACAGGGGGCACTGAAGCTTTCTTT. This gives the protein CASSETSYHRTGGTEAFF.

The V gene is TRBV10-3, the J gene TRBJ2-7; possibly TRBD1 or TRBD2 for D (5 bases each). TRBJ2-1 matches the DNA end more closely, so the J call is doubtful. Germline V gives CDR1 ENHRY, CDR2 SYGVKD. The CDR3 is made up of 16 amino acids. CDR3 sequence: CAIRSSGTDNNNEQFF. The CDR3 nucleotides are TGTGCCATCAGATCGTCCGGGACGGACAACAACAATGAGCAGTTCTTC.

This clonotype appeared a few times. The chain recombines TRBV20-1 with TRBJ2-7; D might be TRBD1 (5 bases). The V gene lost 3 bases and the J gene lost 0 bases, with 12 bases spanning the gap. CDR1 is DFQATT, CDR2 SNEGSKA, per germline (reference sequence). CDR3 length equals 14 residues. Here the CDR3 DNA reads TGCAGTGCTAGGGCACAGGCCGCCTCCTACGAGCAGTACTTC. Amino acid sequence: CSARAQAASYEQYF.

The V gene is TRBV29-1, the J gene TRBJ1-4; unclear D gene. The germline gives CDR1 SQVTM, CDR2 ANQGSEA. The CDR3 sequence is 12 residues long. Between the trimmed V and J ends, which lost 2 bases and 13 bases, there was a span of 14 bases. In DNA form, the CDR3 reads TGCAGCGTTGAATCAGGACTAGCGGGACTGTTTTTT. Encoded protein: CSVESGLAGLFF.

This clonotype has only one observation. The V and J genes are TRBV14 and TRBJ2-7, with D unresolved. The CDR3 extends over 15 amino acids. V lost 2 bases and J 2 bases, leaving 13 bases between the germline ends. Per the germline V gene, CDR1 is SGHDN and CDR2 is FVKESK. CDR3 amino acids: CASSQSSVQTYEQYF. In DNA, the CDR3 is TGTGCCAGCAGCCAAAGTTCAGTCCAGACCTACGAGCAGTACTTC.

This clonotype showed up many times. The rearrangement uses TRBV7-9 and TRBJ1-1; the D is unclear. The germline V gene encodes CDR1 SEHNR and CDR2 FQNEAQ (reference sequence). The CDR3 sequence is 11 residues long. In DNA form, the CDR3 reads TGTACGTCCCAAGTGAACACTGAAGCTTTCTTT. Translation gives CTSQVNTEAFF.

This clonotype showed up many times. J is TRBJ1-1 and V is TRBV15, with no clear D. Trimming pared 5 bases from V and 2 bases from J, leaving 6 bases between. Germline loops: CDR1 LNHNV, CDR2 YYDKDF (reference sequence). The CDR3 runs to 12 residues. CDR3 amino acids: CATSWGNTEAFF. In DNA, the CDR3 is TGTGCCACCAGCTGGGGTAACACTGAAGCTTTCTTT. Full variable domain (missing parts from reference TRBV15 and TRBJ1-1): DAMVIQNPRYQVTQFGKPVTLSCSQTLNHNVMYWYQQKSSQAPKLLFHYYDKDFNNEADTPDNFQSRRPNTSFCFLDIRSPGLGDTAMYLCATSWGNTEAFFGQGTRLTVV.

The J gene is TRBJ2-5, the V gene TRBV14; 8 positions agree with TRBD2. Germline assignment: CDR1 SGHDN and CDR2 FVKESK. The CDR3 loop spans 16 amino acids. The V gene end was trimmed by 3 bases and the J gene end by 5 bases; junction bases not matched to a gene: 11. CDR3 loop: CASSQNVRGGHETQYF. CDR3 nucleotide sequence: TGTGCCAGCAGCCAGAATGTCCGGGGGGGCCACGAGACCCAGTACTTC.

This clonotype was recorded at least ten times. The V call is TRBV7-8, the J call TRBJ2-5; D might be TRBD2 (7 bases). The V and J ends lost 5 bases and 4 bases respectively, with 17 bases between them. CDR1 is SGHVS, CDR2 FQNEAQ, per germline. This CDR3 region has 15 residues. Written as DNA, the CDR3 is TGTGCCAGCAGCCCCTGGGCGGGGGCTCGAGAGACCCAGTACTTC. Its protein product is CASSPWAGARETQYF.

The genes are TRBV7-9 and TRBJ2-5; 8 bases agree with TRBD1. CDR1 is SEHNR, CDR2 FQNEAQ, per germline (reference sequence). J was trimmed by 4 bases and V by 1 base; bases with no gene match: 2. The CDR3 loop spans 14 amino acids. CDR3 DNA: TGTGCCAGCAGCTTAGATGGGACAGGAGAGACCCAGTACTTC. This codes for CASSLDGTGETQYF.

Many counts were recorded for this clonotype. The chain has TRBV14 and TRBJ2-2, with D possibly being TRBD2 (7 bases). Germline assignment: CDR1 SGHDN and CDR2 FVKESK. The CDR3 is 17 amino acids. Trimming took 3 bases from V and 2 from J, leaving 16 bases between them. The CDR3 loop reads CASSHWLADSNTGELFF. The DNA of the CDR3 is TGTGCCAGCAGCCACTGGCTAGCGGACAGTAACACCGGGGAGCTGTTTTTT.

This chain connects TRBV9 to TRBJ2-5; perhaps D is TRBD1 or TRBD2 (5 bases each). The CDR3 extends over 14 amino acids. Germline lookup yields CDR1 SGDLS and CDR2 YYNGEE. V lost 0 bases and J lost 4, with 10 bases in between. CDR3 amino acids: CASSVDEGRETQYF. The CDR3 bases are TGTGCCAGCAGCGTAGATGAGGGGCGAGAGACCCAGTACTTC.